The next 4 T cell receptor beta chains were all read from a single sample in a study of T cell responses to AZD1222 COVID-19 vaccine. TCRdb keeps only in-frame clones here, not all; method: immunoSEQ multiplex PCR. The sample holds fewer than 150,000 clones, 90% to 95% seen once. This material consisted of peripheral blood, taken on day 0 of AZD1222 vaccination. These receptors were taken from an adult in good health.

The chain is built from TRBV7-9 and TRBJ2-7; D is tentatively TRBD1 or TRBD2 (5 bases each). Trimming removed 4 bases at V and 1 base at J, with 17 bases between. Per germline, CDR1 SEHNR and CDR2 FQNEAQ (reference sequence). This CDR3 has 16 amino acids. The CDR3 DNA is TGTGCCAGCAGCTCGTCGGGACCGCGGCCTTCCTACGAGCAGTACTTC. Its translation is CASSSSGPRPSYEQYF.

V gene TRBV20-1 combines with J gene TRBJ2-2, with no clear D. This CDR3 has 15 amino acids. Germline V gene lookup returns CDR1 DFQATT and CDR2 SNEGSKA (reference sequence). V was trimmed by 6 bases and J by 2 bases, leaving 16 bases between them. CDR3: CSASLGPINTGELFF. The CDR3 DNA reads TGCAGTGCCAGTCTTGGACCGATCAACACCGGGGAGCTGTTTTTT.

This clone was seen only a few times. The chain links TRBV28 to TRBJ1-1, with a possible D match to TRBD1 (5 bases). CDR1 MDHEN and CDR2 SYDVKM come from the germline V gene. The CDR3 is made up of 16 amino acids. V was trimmed by 7 bases and J by 1 base, leaving 19 bases between them. In DNA, the CDR3 is TGTGCCAGCACCACTCCCAGGCGGGGGAAGAACACTGAAGCTTTCTTT. This sequence encodes CASTTPRRGKNTEAFF.

The chain joins TRBV28 to TRBJ1-5, with 8 nucleotides matching TRBD1. V shed 6 bases and J 5 bases; nucleotides not matched to a gene: 6. The V gene's germline CDR1 is MDHEN and CDR2 SYDVKM. The CDR3 has 14 residues. CDR3 in DNA: TGTGCCAGCAGGTGGACAGGGACTGATCAGCCCCAGCATTTT. This encodes CASRWTGTDQPQHF.